A selection of T cell receptor beta chains follows, all from one sample in a study of regulatory T cells in long-lasting Graves disease. TCRdb passed the multiplex PCR reads through MiXCR, listing each CDR3 protein once. Altogether 400,000 to 500,000 distinct CDR3 sequences are present, under 25% being singletons, with the ten largest covering around 13%. The source material was peripheral blood mononuclear cells (PBMCs), sampled when the disease was refractory, from a patient treated with antithyroid drugs. The source is a female donor with Graves disease. Each CDR3 is given with its conserved first and last residue. A D gene is named only where the DNA matches it firmly. The size of a clone is reported for some rows only, either as once, few or many, or as a class for expanded clones.

D gene	J gene	clone size	V gene	CDR3 protein	CDR3 DNA
NA	TRBJ1-4	many	TRBV2	CASSEEGTVREKLFF	TGTGCCAGCAGTGAAGAGGGGACGGTACGCGAAAAACTGTTTTTT
TRBD1	TRBJ2-5	few	TRBV25-1	CASSAPGQGKETQYF	TGTGCCAGCAGCGCTCCGGGACAGGGAAAAGAGACCCAGTACTTC
NA	TRBJ2-7	few	TRBV29-1	CSPPPGKAYEQYF	TGCAGCCCGCCCCCAGGGAAAGCCTACGAGCAGTACTTC
NA	TRBJ2-5	many	TRBV11-3	CASSLARDQETQYF	TGTGCCAGCAGCTTAGCTCGGGACCAAGAGACCCAGTACTTC
NA	TRBJ2-7	few	TRBV20-1	CSARGRNSYEQYF	TGCAGTGCTAGGGGGAGGAACTCCTACGAGCAGTACTTC
TRBD2	TRBJ2-2	NA	TRBV15	CATGRSRLAGYTGELFF	TGTGCCACCGGCAGGTCCAGACTAGCGGGTTACACCGGGGAGCTGTTTTTT
NA	TRBJ1-2	few	TRBV5-1	CASRPGGAYGYTF	TGCGCCAGCAGACCGGGGGGCGCCTATGGCTACACCTTC
TRBD2	TRBJ2-2	many	TRBV12-3/TRBV12-4	CASSPASGRENTGELFF	TGTGCCAGCAGTCCCGCTAGCGGGAGAGAAAACACCGGGGAGCTGTTTTTT
NA	TRBJ2-7	many	TRBV12-3/TRBV12-4	CASTRGESSSEQYF	TGTGCCAGCACCAGGGGAGAGAGCTCCTCCGAGCAGTACTTC
NA	TRBJ2-6	NA	TRBV6-5	CASSYDSGASGANVLTF	TGTGCCAGCAGTTACGATTCAGGGGCCTCTGGGGCCAACGTCCTGACTTTC
NA	TRBJ2-2	few	TRBV30	CAWMTNTGELFF	TGTGCCTGGATGACGAACACCGGGGAGCTGTTTTTT
NA	TRBJ1-2	NA	TRBV6-1	CASSPNRQNYGYTF	TGTGCCAGCAGTCCCAATCGGCAGAACTATGGCTACACCTTC
NA	TRBJ1-4	many	TRBV28	CASTPRLGQEKLFF	TGTGCCAGCACTCCAAGGTTGGGGCAGGAAAAACTGTTTTTT
TRBD2	TRBJ2-2	few	TRBV7-2	CAIPGLAGDSGELFF	TGTGCCATCCCGGGACTAGCGGGAGACTCCGGGGAGCTGTTTTTT
NA	TRBJ2-5	many	TRBV28	CASSLTWAQETQYF	TGTGCCAGCAGTTTAACATGGGCCCAAGAGACCCAGTACTTC
NA	TRBJ1-1	NA	TRBV12-3/TRBV12-4	CASNLLTPGTQPNTEAFF	TGTGCCAGCAATCTCCTCACCCCCGGGACACAACCGAACACTGAAGCTTTCTTT
TRBD2	TRBJ2-2	NA	TRBV12-3/TRBV12-4	CASSRRTSGAIYTGELFF	TGTGCCAGCAGTCGCCGGACTAGCGGGGCTATTTACACCGGGGAGCTGTTTTTT
NA	TRBJ2-7	few	TRBV3-1	CASSQVFGTEYYEQYF	TGTGCCAGCAGCCAAGTTTTTGGGACCGAATACTACGAGCAGTACTTC
NA	TRBJ1-5	many	TRBV28	CASSLTWTRLIDQPQHF	TGTGCCAGCAGTTTAACATGGACGCGGCTTATCGATCAGCCCCAGCATTTT
NA	TRBJ1-4	few	TRBV7-2	CASSRSTTWREKLFF	TGTGCCAGCAGCAGATCGACAACCTGGAGGGAAAAACTGTTTTTT
TRBD1	TRBJ1-1	NA	TRBV24-1	CATSEPTTGGSDTEAFF	TGTGCCACCAGTGAACCGACGACAGGGGGCTCAGACACTGAAGCTTTCTTT
NA	TRBJ2-3	few	TRBV30	CAWSRGREALDTQYF	TGTGCCTGGAGCCGCGGCAGGGAGGCATTAGATACGCAGTATTTT
NA	TRBJ2-6	NA	TRBV6-2/TRBV6-3	CASSYGDTFTRTSGANVLTF	TGTGCCAGCAGTTACGGGGACACCTTTACGAGAACCTCTGGGGCCAACGTCCTGACTTTC
NA	TRBJ1-1	NA	TRBV20-1	CSARLQTQNTEAFF	TGCAGTGCTAGGCTTCAGACACAGAACACTGAAGCTTTCTTT
NA	TRBJ2-5	once	TRBV4-3	CASSQNGGRFQETQYF	TGCGCCAGCAGCCAAAATGGGGGCAGATTCCAAGAGACCCAGTACTTC
NA	TRBJ1-1	NA	TRBV7-8	CASSLRDGTNTEAFF	TGTGCCAGCAGCTTACGGGACGGAACGAACACTGAAGCTTTCTTT
NA	TRBJ2-7	NA	TRBV10-3	CAISEVPLSDEQYF	TGTGCCATCAGTGAAGTCCCTCTTTCTGACGAGCAGTACTTC
NA	TRBJ1-1	NA	TRBV9	CASSVRGDGGSEAFF	TGTGCCAGCAGCGTAAGGGGGGACGGGGGATCTGAAGCTTTCTTT
TRBD1	TRBJ1-1	many	TRBV7-2	CASSSTGTGSTEAFF	TGTGCCAGCAGCAGCACCGGGACAGGGTCCACTGAAGCTTTCTTT
NA	TRBJ2-1	many	TRBV11-2	CASSLAAYGGNEQFF	TGTGCCAGCAGCTTAGCCGCGTACGGGGGCAATGAGCAGTTCTTC
NA	TRBJ2-5	many	TRBV28	CASSQTRQVQETQYF	TGTGCCAGCAGCCAGACACGACAGGTTCAAGAGACCCAGTACTTC
NA	TRBJ2-1	many	TRBV12-3/TRBV12-4	CASRSQAASSYNEQFF	TGTGCCAGCAGGAGTCAAGCAGCGAGCTCCTACAATGAGCAGTTCTTC
NA	TRBJ2-4	few	TRBV29-1	CSVVWESNIQYF	TGCAGCGTTGTATGGGAGTCCAACATTCAGTACTTC
TRBD1	TRBJ2-7	many	TRBV12-3/TRBV12-4	CASRPTGAYEQYF	TGTGCCAGCAGACCGACAGGGGCCTACGAGCAGTACTTC
TRBD1	TRBJ1-1	NA	TRBV19	CASRGTELNTEAFF	TGTGCCAGTAGGGGGACAGAACTGAACACTGAAGCTTTCTTT
NA	TRBJ2-7	many	TRBV6-2/TRBV6-3	CASSYSPGAYEQYF	TGTGCCAGCAGTTACTCCCCAGGGGCCTACGAGCAGTACTTC
TRBD1	TRBJ2-5	many	TRBV12-3/TRBV12-4	CASRQGGDETQYF	TGTGCCAGCAGGCAAGGGGGCGATGAGACCCAGTACTTC
NA	TRBJ2-3	NA	TRBV15	CATSRDTRVVRTDTQYF	TGTGCCACCAGCAGAGACACCAGGGTGGTTCGTACAGATACGCAGTATTTT
TRBD1	TRBJ1-2	NA	TRBV6-2/TRBV6-3	CASSYFRDRGYTF	TGTGCCAGCAGTTACTTCCGGGACAGAGGCTACACCTTC